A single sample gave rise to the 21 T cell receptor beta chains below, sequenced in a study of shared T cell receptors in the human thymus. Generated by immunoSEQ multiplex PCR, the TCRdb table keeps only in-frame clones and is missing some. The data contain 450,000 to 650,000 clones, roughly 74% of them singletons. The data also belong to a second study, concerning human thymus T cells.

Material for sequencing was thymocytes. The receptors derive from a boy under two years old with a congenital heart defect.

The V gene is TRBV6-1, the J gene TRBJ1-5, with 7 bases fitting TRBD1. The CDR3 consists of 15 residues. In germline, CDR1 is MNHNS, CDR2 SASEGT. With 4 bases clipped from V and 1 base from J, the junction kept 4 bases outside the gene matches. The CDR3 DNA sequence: TGTGCCAGCAGTGCCACAGGGGTGAGCAATCAGCCCCAGCATTTT. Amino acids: CASSATGVSNQPQHF.

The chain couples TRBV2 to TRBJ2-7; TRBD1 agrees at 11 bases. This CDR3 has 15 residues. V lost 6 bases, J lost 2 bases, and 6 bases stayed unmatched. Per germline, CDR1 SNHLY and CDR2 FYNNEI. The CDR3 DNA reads TGTGCCAGCAGGGAGGGACAGGGGGGAACCTACGAGCAGTACTTC. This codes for CASREGQGGTYEQYF.

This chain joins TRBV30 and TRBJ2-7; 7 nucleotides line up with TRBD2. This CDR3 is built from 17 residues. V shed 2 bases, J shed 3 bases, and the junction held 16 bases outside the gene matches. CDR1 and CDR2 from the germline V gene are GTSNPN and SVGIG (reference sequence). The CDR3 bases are TGTGCCTGGAGTCCCGAGATGGGGCTAGCGGTTTACTACGAGCAGTACTTC. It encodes CAWSPEMGLAVYYEQYF.

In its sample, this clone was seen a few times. Here the CDR3 DNA reads TGTGCCACCAGCAGAGTAGAACTAGCGGAAGGGTCTGGCTACGAGAAGCAGTACTTC. Translated: CATSRVELAEGSGYEKQYF. The rearrangement uses TRBV15 and TRBJ2-7; 8 bases map to TRBD2. Germline-derived CDR1 and CDR2 are LNHNV and YYDKDF (reference sequence). The CDR3 has 19 amino acids. The junction had 22 bases not matched to a gene; V was cut back by 1 base and J by 8 bases.

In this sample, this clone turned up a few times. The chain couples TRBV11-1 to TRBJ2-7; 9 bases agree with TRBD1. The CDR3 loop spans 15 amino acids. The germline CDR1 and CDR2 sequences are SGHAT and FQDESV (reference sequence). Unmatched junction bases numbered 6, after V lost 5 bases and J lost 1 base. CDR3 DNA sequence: TGTGCCAGCAGCCGTCGGGACAGGGTATCCTACGAGCAGTACTTC. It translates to CASSRRDRVSYEQYF.

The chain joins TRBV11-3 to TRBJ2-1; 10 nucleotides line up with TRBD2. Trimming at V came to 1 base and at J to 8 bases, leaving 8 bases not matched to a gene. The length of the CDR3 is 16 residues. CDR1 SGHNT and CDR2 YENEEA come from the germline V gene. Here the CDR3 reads CASSLALAGAKDEQFF. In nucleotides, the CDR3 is TGTGCCAGCAGCTTAGCTCTAGCGGGAGCTAAGGATGAGCAGTTCTTC.

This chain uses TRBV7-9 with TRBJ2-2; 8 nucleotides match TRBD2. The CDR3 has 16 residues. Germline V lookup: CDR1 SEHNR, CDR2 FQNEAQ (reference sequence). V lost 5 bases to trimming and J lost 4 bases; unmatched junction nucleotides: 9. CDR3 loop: CASSRQRGRFTGELFF. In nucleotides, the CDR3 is TGTGCCAGCAGCCGCCAGCGGGGGCGTTTCACCGGGGAGCTGTTTTTT.

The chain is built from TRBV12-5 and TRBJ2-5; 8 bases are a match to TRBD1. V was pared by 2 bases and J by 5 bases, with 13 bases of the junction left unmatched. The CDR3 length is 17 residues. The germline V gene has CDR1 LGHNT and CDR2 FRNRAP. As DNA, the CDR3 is TGTGCTAGTGGTTTGCCTTTACCTGCAGGGGGCGGTGAGACCCAGTACTTC. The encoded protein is CASGLPLPAGGGETQYF.

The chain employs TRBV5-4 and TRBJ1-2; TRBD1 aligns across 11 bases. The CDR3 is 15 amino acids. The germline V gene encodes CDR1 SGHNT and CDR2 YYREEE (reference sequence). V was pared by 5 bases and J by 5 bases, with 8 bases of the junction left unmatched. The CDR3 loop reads CASRPPGQGEYGYTF. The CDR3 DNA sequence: TGTGCCAGCAGGCCCCCGGGACAGGGGGAATATGGCTACACCTTC.

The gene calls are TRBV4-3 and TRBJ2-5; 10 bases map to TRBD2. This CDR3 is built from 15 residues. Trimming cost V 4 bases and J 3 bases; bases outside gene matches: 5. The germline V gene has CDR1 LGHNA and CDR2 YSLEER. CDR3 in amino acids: CASSPTSGFKETQYF. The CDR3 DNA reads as TGCGCCAGCAGCCCGACTAGCGGGTTTAAAGAGACCCAGTACTTC.

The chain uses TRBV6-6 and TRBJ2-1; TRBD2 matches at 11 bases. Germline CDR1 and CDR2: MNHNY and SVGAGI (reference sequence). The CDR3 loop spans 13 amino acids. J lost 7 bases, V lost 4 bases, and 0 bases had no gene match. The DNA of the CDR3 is TGTGCCAGCAGTTGGACTAGCGGGAATGAGCAGTTCTTC. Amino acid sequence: CASSWTSGNEQFF.

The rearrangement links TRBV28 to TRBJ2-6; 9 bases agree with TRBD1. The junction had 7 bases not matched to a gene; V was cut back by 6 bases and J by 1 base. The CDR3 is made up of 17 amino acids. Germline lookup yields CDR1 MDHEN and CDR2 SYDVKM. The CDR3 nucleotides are TGTGCCAGCAGGCGGACAGGGGCCGTATCTGGGGCCAACGTCCTGACTTTC. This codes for CASRRTGAVSGANVLTF.

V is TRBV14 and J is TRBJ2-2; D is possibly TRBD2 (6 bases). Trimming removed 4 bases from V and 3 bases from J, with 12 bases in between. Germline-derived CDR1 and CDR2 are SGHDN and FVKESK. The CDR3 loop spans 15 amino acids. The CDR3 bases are TGTGCCAGCAGCCCAGGAGGGCGACACACCGGGGAGCTGTTTTTT. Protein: CASSPGGRHTGELFF.

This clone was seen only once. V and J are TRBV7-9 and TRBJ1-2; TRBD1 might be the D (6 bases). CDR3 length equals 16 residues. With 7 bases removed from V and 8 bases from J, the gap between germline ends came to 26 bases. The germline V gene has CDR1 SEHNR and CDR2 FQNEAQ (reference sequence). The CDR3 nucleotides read TGTGCCAGCAATCAAGGTTGGGGACAAAATATATTGGGCTACACCTTC. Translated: CASNQGWGQNILGYTF.

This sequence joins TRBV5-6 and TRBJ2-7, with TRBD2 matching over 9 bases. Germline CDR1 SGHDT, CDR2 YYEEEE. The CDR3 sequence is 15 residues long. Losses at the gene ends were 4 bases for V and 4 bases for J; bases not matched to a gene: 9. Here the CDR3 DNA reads TGTGCCAGCAGCGCTCGGACTAGCGAACTTTACGAGCAGTACTTC. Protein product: CASSARTSELYEQYF.

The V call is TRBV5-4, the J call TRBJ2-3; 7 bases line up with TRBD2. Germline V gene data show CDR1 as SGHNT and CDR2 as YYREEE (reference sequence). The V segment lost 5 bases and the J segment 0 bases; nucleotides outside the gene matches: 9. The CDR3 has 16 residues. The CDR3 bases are TGTGCCAGCAGGTTTAGCGGGTTGTCTAGCACAGATACGCAGTATTTT. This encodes CASRFSGLSSTDTQYF.

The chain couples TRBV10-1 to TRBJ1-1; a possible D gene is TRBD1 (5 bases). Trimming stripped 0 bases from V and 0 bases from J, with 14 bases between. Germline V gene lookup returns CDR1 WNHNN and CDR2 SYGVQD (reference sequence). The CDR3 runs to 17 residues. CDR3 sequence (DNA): TGCGCCAGCAGTGAGTCGATGCGCGGACACCTGAACACTGAAGCTTTCTTT. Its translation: CASSESMRGHLNTEAFF.

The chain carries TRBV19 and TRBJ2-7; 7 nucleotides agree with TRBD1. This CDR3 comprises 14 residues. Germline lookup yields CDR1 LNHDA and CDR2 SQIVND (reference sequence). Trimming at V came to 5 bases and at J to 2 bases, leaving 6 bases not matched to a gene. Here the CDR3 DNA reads TGTGCCAGTAGTCAATGGGACAGACCCTACGAGCAGTACTTC. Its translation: CASSQWDRPYEQYF.

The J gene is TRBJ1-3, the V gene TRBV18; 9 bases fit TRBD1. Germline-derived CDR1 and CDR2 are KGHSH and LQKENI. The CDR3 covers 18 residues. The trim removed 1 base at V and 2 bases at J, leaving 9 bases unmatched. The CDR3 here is CASSPHLDRGAAGNTIYF. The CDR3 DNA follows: TGTGCCAGCTCACCACACCTGGACAGGGGAGCTGCTGGAAACACCATATATTTT.

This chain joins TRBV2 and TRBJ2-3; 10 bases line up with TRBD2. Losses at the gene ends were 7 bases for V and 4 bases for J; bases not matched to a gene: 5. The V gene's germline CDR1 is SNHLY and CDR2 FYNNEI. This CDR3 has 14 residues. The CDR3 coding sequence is TGTGCCAGCAAAGCGGGAGGGCCCCCAGATACGCAGTATTTT. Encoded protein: CASKAGGPPDTQYF.

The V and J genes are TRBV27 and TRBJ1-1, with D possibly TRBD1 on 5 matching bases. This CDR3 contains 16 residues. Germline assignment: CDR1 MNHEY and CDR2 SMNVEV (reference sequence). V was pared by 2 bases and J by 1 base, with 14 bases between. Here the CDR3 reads CASSLLGGAENTEAFF. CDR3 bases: TGTGCCAGCAGTTTACTTGGTGGGGCGGAGAACACTGAAGCTTTCTTT.